These 8 T cell receptor beta chains were sequenced from one sample in a study of cytomegalovirus exposure and HLA in healthy donors (TCRdb year 2017). Libraries were constructed by the immunoSEQ multiplex PCR assay. For the multiplex PCR, a mixture combining 60 forward primers for TCR Vbeta segments and 13 reverse primers for TCR Jbeta segments was used. Held by TCRdb, this immuneACCESS table contains in-frame sequences only and omits some clones. Under half of the omission traces to an unresolved V gene where checked; the cause of the rest is unknown. Across this sample there are under 50,000 clones, with roughly 64% seen only once. More than 15% of the sample goes to the ten largest clones. The material sequenced was PBMCs. The receptors come from a man in his forties or fifties in good health and CMV-seropositive.

The chain combines TRBV7-8 with TRBJ1-2; 7 nucleotides match TRBD1. V gave up 4 bases and J gave up 1 base; unmatched junction bases: 6. From germline, CDR1 is SGHVS and CDR2 FQNEAQ. The CDR3 covers 15 residues. CDR3 nucleotides: TGTGCCAGCAGCTCCCGGACAGGTTTTAACTATGGCTACACCTTC. Translated, it gives CASSSRTGFNYGYTF. The full variable domain, rest sourced from reference TRBV7-8 and TRBJ1-2, is GAGVSQSPRYKVAKRGQDVALRCDPISGHVSLFWYQQALGQGPEFLTYFQNEAQLDKSGLPSDRFFAERPEGSVSTLKIQRTQQEDSAVYLCASSSRTGFNYGYTFGSGTRLTVV.

The V call is TRBV7-3, the J call TRBJ2-2, with D perhaps TRBD2 (5 bases). CDR3 size: 12 residues. CDR1 and CDR2 from the germline V gene are SGHTA and FQGTGA. Trimming left V 4 bases short and J 7 bases short, with 7 bases between. CDR3 in amino acids: CASSWRNGELFF. In nucleotides, the CDR3 is TGTGCCAGCAGCTGGAGGAACGGGGAGCTGTTTTTT. Drawing the rest from reference TRBV7-3 and TRBJ2-2, the complete variable domain is GAGVSQTPSNKVTEKGKYVELRCDPISGHTALYWYRQSLGQGPEFLIYFQGTGAADDSGLPNDRFFAVRPEGSVSTLKIQRTERGDSAVYLCASSWRNGELFFGEGSRLTVL.

The chain is built from TRBV11-3 and TRBJ1-1, with 8 nucleotides matching TRBD1. The trim removed 5 bases at V and 1 base at J, leaving 3 bases unmatched. The CDR3 has 14 amino acids. From germline, CDR1 is SGHNT and CDR2 YENEEA. The CDR3 here is CASSLQGGNTEAFF. The CDR3, as DNA: TGTGCCAGCAGCCTACAGGGGGGGAACACTGAAGCTTTCTTT.

V and J are TRBV7-2 and TRBJ2-1, with D maybe TRBD1 (5 bases). Germline V gene sequence: CDR1 SGHTA, CDR2 FQGNSA. This CDR3 has 14 residues. The V end lost 1 base, the J end lost 4 bases, and 8 bases lay between the germline ends. CDR3 in amino acids: CASSLGGVYNEQFF. The CDR3, as DNA: TGTGCCAGCAGCTTAGGGGGCGTGTACAATGAGCAGTTCTTC. The full variable domain, completed using reference TRBV7-2 and TRBJ2-1, is GAGVSQSPSNKVTEKGKDVELRCDPISGHTALYWYRQSLGQGLEFLIYFQGNSAPDKSGLPSDRFSAERTGGSVSTLTIQRTQQEDSAVYLCASSLGGVYNEQFFGPGTRLTVL.

The chain joins TRBV14 to TRBJ1-2; maybe TRBD1 (5 bases). The CDR3 runs to 18 residues. Per germline, CDR1 SGHDN and CDR2 FVKESK. Trimming removed 1 base from V and 1 base from J, with 19 bases in between. CDR3 sequence: CASSQGPDAGMGNYGYTF. The CDR3 bases are TGTGCCAGCAGCCAAGGACCGGATGCAGGGATGGGTAACTATGGCTACACCTTC.

This rearrangement joins TRBV11-2 to TRBJ2-1; 9 nucleotides align to TRBD2. J lost 9 bases, V lost 3 bases, and 6 bases had no gene match. This CDR3 is built from 14 residues. CDR1 is SGHAT and CDR2 is FQNNGV in the germline V gene. CDR3 sequence (DNA): TGTGCCAGCAGCTTCGGCGGGGGGGCCGGTGAGCAGTTCTTC. This translates into CASSFGGGAGEQFF.

This chain connects TRBV4-2 to TRBJ2-7; possibly TRBD2 for D (6 bases). The ends were cut back, 5 bases at V and 12 bases at J, with 11 bases in the middle. Germline V gene data show CDR1 as LGHNA and CDR2 as YNFKEQ. The CDR3 has 10 amino acids. CDR3 amino acids: CASSSTGGYF. The CDR3 DNA reads as TGTGCCAGCAGCTCCACCGGGGGGTACTTC.

This clone was recorded a few times. CDR3 DNA sequence: TGTGCCAGCAGCTTGGGGGACAATTCTCAGCCCCAGCATTTT. It is translated as CASSLGDNSQPQHF. The chain couples TRBV7-8 to TRBJ1-5; D is possibly TRBD1 (6 bases). This CDR3 has 14 amino acids. Trimming removed 3 bases from V and 6 bases from J, with 12 bases in between. From germline, CDR1 is SGHVS and CDR2 FQNEAQ.